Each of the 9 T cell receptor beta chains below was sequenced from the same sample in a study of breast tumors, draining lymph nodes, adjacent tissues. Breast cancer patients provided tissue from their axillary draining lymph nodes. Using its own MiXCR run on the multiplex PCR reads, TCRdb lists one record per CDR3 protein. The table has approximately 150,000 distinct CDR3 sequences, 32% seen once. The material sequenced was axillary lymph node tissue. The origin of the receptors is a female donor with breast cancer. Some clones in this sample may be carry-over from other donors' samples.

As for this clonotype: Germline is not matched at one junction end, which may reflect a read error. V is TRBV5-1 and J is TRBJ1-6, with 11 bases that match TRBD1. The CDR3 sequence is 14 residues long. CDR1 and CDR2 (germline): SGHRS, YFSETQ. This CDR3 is CASGGTGGNSPLHF. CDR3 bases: TGCGCCAGCGGTGGGACAGGGGGTAATTCCCCCCTCCACTTT.

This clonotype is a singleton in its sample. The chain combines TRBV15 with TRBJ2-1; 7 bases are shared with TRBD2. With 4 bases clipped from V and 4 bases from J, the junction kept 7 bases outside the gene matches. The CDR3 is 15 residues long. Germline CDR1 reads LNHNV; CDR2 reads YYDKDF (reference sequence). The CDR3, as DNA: TGTGCCACCAGCACTGTGGCTAGCGGTTACAATGAGCAGTTCTTC. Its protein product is CATSTVASGYNEQFF.

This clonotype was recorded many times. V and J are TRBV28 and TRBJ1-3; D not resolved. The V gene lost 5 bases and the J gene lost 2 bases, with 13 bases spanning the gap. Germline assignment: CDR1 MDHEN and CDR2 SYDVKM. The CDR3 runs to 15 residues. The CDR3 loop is CASSDQSSAGNTIYF. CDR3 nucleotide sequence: TGTGCCAGCAGTGATCAGAGCTCGGCTGGAAACACCATATATTTT.

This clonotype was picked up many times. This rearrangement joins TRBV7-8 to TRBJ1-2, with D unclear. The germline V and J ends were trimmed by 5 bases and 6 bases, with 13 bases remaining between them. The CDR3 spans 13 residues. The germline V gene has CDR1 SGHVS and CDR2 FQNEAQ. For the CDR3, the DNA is TGTGCCAGCAGCCTGGAGCTTGGACATGGCTACACCTTC. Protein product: CASSLELGHGYTF.

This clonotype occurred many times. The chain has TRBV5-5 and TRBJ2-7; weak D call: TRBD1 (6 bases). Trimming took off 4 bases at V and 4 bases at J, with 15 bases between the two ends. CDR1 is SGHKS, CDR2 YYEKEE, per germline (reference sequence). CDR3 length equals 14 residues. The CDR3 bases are TGTGCCAGCAGCAAAGACACAGGGTGGTACGAGCAGTACTTC. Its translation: CASSKDTGWYEQYF.

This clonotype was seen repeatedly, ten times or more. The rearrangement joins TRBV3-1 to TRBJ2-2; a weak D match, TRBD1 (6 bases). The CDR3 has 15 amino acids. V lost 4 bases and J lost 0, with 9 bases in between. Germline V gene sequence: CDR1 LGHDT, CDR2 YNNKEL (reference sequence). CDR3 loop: CASSRDTTNTGELFF. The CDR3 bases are TGTGCCAGCAGCCGGGACACCACGAACACCGGGGAGCTGTTTTTT. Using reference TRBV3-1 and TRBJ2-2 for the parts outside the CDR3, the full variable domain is DTAVSQTPKYLVTQMGNDKSIKCEQNLGHDTMYWYKQDSKKFLKIMFSYNNKELIINETVPNRFSPKSPDKAHLNLHINSLELGDSAVYFCASSRDTTNTGELFFGEGSRLTVL.

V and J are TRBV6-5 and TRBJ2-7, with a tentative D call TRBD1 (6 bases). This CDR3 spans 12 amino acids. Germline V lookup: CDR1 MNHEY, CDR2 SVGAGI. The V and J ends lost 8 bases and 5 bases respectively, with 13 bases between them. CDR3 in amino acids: CASGNRADEQYF. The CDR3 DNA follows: TGTGCCAGCGGAAACAGGGCCGACGAGCAGTACTTC.

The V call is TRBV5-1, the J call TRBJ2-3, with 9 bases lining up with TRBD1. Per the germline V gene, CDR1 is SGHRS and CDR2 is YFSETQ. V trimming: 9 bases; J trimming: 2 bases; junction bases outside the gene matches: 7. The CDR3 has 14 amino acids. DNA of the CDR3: TGCGCCACCCGGGACAGGGATGTCACAGATACGCAGTATTTT. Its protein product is CATRDRDVTDTQYF.

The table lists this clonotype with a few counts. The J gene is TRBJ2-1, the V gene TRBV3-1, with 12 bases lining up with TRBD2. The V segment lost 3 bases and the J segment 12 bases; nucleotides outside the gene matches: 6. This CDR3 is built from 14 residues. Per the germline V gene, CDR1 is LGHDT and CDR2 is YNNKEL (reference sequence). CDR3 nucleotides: TGTGCCAGCAGCCAGACTAGCGGGGGAGATACGCAGTTCTTC. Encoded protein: CASSQTSGGDTQFF.